The rows below give T cell receptor beta chains drawn from one sample of a study of cytomegalovirus exposure and HLA in healthy donors. Data came from immunoSEQ multiplex PCR; TCRdb stores just in-frame clones and leaves some out. Of more than 100,000 clones in the sample, approximately 80% are singletons; the top ten hold roughly 4%. The specimen sequenced was PBMCs. These receptor sequences come from a human donor in good health. The CDR3 runs from the conserved cysteine through the conserved F or W. Each record gives: J gene, V gene, clone size, D gene, CDR3 protein, CDR3 DNA. The D gene is left open where the match is weak. Size is omitted from some rows. Given values are once, few, many or a class for expanded clones.

j_gene: TRBJ1-6
v_gene: TRBV6-5
abundance: few
d_gene: .
CDR3aa: CASSQTGNSPLHF
CDR3nt: TGTGCCAGCAGCCAGACAGGCAATTCACCCCTCCACTTT

j_gene: TRBJ2-1
v_gene: TRBV6-4
abundance: few
d_gene: .
CDR3aa: CASRQLALYNEQFF
CDR3nt: TGTGCCAGCAGGCAGCTAGCGCTCTACAATGAGCAGTTCTTC

j_gene: TRBJ1-5
v_gene: TRBV19
abundance: .
d_gene: .
CDR3aa: CASSIGTASNQPQHF
CDR3nt: TGTGCCAGTAGTATAGGGACAGCTAGCAATCAGCCCCAGCATTTT

j_gene: TRBJ2-7
v_gene: TRBV5-1
abundance: .
d_gene: TRBD2
CDR3aa: CASSPGLEVYEQYF
CDR3nt: TGCGCCAGCAGCCCCGGACTAGAGGTCTACGAGCAGTACTTC

j_gene: TRBJ2-7
v_gene: TRBV15
abundance: once
d_gene: TRBD1
CDR3aa: CATSLQTGATYEQYF
CDR3nt: TGTGCCACCAGCTTACAGACAGGGGCCACCTACGAGCAGTACTTC

j_gene: TRBJ2-7
v_gene: TRBV7-6
abundance: few
d_gene: .
CDR3aa: CASSNAPGEQYF
CDR3nt: TGTGCCAGCAGCAACGCTCCAGGCGAGCAGTACTTC

j_gene: TRBJ1-2
v_gene: TRBV5-5
abundance: .
d_gene: TRBD1
CDR3aa: CASRLFSTIGQAGGYTF
CDR3nt: TGTGCCAGCAGGCTTTTTTCCACTATAGGACAGGCTGGTGGCTACACCTTC

j_gene: TRBJ2-2
v_gene: TRBV2
abundance: .
d_gene: TRBD1
CDR3aa: CASRELRQGSTGELFF
CDR3nt: TGTGCCAGCAGAGAACTGAGACAGGGGAGCACCGGGGAGCTGTTTTTT

j_gene: TRBJ2-2
v_gene: TRBV18
abundance: .
d_gene: .
CDR3aa: CASSISFPGELFF
CDR3nt: TGTGCCAGCTCAATCAGTTTCCCGGGGGAGCTGTTTTTT

j_gene: TRBJ2-2
v_gene: TRBV5-1
abundance: .
d_gene: .
CDR3aa: CASMEGVDTGELFF
CDR3nt: TGCGCCAGCATGGAAGGAGTAGACACCGGGGAGCTGTTTTTT

j_gene: TRBJ1-1
v_gene: TRBV7-8
abundance: .
d_gene: .
CDR3aa: CASSSGLLMNTEAFF
CDR3nt: TGTGCCAGCAGCAGTGGACTGTTGATGAACACTGAAGCTTTCTTT

j_gene: TRBJ1-5
v_gene: TRBV28
abundance: .
d_gene: .
CDR3aa: CASSLQNQPQHF
CDR3nt: TGTGCCAGCTCCCTCCAGAATCAGCCCCAGCATTTT

j_gene: TRBJ1-2
v_gene: TRBV2
abundance: .
d_gene: .
CDR3aa: CASSGGGGYTF
CDR3nt: TGTGCCAGCTCGGGGGGGGGTGGCTACACCTTC

j_gene: TRBJ2-5
v_gene: TRBV11-2
abundance: few
d_gene: TRBD2
CDR3aa: CASSLAGGRETQYF
CDR3nt: TGTGCCAGCAGCTTAGCGGGAGGAAGGGAGACCCAGTACTTC

j_gene: TRBJ2-2
v_gene: TRBV18
abundance: few
d_gene: .
CDR3aa: CASSQYRIKNTGELFF
CDR3nt: TGTGCCAGCTCACAATACAGGATCAAGAACACCGGGGAGCTGTTTTTT

j_gene: TRBJ2-7
v_gene: TRBV6-5
abundance: .
d_gene: TRBD2
CDR3aa: CASSPPGGISYEQYF
CDR3nt: TGTGCCAGCAGCCCCCCCGGGGGGATCTCCTACGAGCAGTACTTC

j_gene: TRBJ2-1
v_gene: TRBV27
abundance: once
d_gene: TRBD2
CDR3aa: CASSQARTQRGNEQFF
CDR3nt: TGTGCCAGCAGTCAAGCCCGGACTCAGCGGGGCAATGAGCAGTTCTTC

j_gene: TRBJ2-2
v_gene: TRBV6-6
abundance: .
d_gene: TRBD1
CDR3aa: CASSRQGPGELFF
CDR3nt: TGTGCCAGCAGTCGACAGGGTCCCGGGGAGCTGTTTTTT

j_gene: TRBJ2-7
v_gene: TRBV6-5
abundance: .
d_gene: .
CDR3aa: CASSNGEGGYEQYF
CDR3nt: TGTGCCAGCTCTAACGGAGAGGGAGGCTACGAGCAGTACTTC

j_gene: TRBJ2-7
v_gene: TRBV5-1
abundance: .
d_gene: TRBD1
CDR3aa: CASSLGDRVGYEQYF
CDR3nt: TGCGCCAGCAGCTTGGGGGACAGGGTGGGCTACGAGCAGTACTTC

j_gene: TRBJ2-2
v_gene: TRBV5-1
abundance: few
d_gene: .
CDR3aa: CASSLSVAGRTGELFF
CDR3nt: TGCGCCAGCAGCCTGTCCGTTGCGGGTCGGACCGGGGAGCTGTTTTTT

j_gene: TRBJ2-7
v_gene: TRBV5-4
abundance: .
d_gene: .
CDR3aa: CASSYRELRPREQYF
CDR3nt: TGTGCCAGCAGCTACCGGGAGCTCCGGCCACGGGAGCAGTACTTC

j_gene: TRBJ2-4
v_gene: TRBV28
abundance: .
d_gene: .
CDR3aa: CASTSPGLAIRGKNSQYF
CDR3nt: TGTGCCAGCACTTCTCCGGGGCTAGCGATCAGGGGGAAAAACAGTCAGTACTTC

j_gene: TRBJ1-1
v_gene: TRBV18
abundance: .
d_gene: TRBD1
CDR3aa: CASSRKGTGETEAFF
CDR3nt: TGTGCCAGCTCACGAAAAGGGACAGGTGAAACTGAAGCTTTCTTT

j_gene: TRBJ1-1
v_gene: TRBV6-1
abundance: .
d_gene: .
CDR3aa: CASSVQGTVERAFF
CDR3nt: TGTGCCAGCAGTGTCCAGGGGACGGTCGAGCGAGCTTTCTTT

j_gene: TRBJ2-3
v_gene: TRBV5-6
abundance: few
d_gene: .
CDR3aa: CASSLGLGTGTDTQYF
CDR3nt: TGTGCCAGCAGCTTGGGATTGGGGACTGGCACAGATACGCAGTATTTT

j_gene: TRBJ2-4
v_gene: TRBV19
abundance: .
d_gene: TRBD2
CDR3aa: CASSILAGLAKNIQYF
CDR3nt: TGTGCCAGTAGTATACTAGCGGGACTCGCCAAAAACATTCAGTACTTC

j_gene: TRBJ2-6
v_gene: TRBV5-1
abundance: .
d_gene: .
CDR3aa: CASSSGTQAGANVLTF
CDR3nt: TGCGCCAGCAGTTCTGGGACACAAGCTGGGGCCAACGTCCTGACTTTC

j_gene: TRBJ1-4
v_gene: TRBV5-4
abundance: .
d_gene: TRBD1
CDR3aa: CASSVDRGMGKLFF
CDR3nt: TGTGCCAGCAGCGTGGACAGGGGAATGGGAAAACTGTTTTTT

j_gene: TRBJ2-5
v_gene: TRBV5-1
abundance: .
d_gene: .
CDR3aa: CASSKSQGGETQYF
CDR3nt: TGCGCCAGCAGCAAGTCACAGGGGGGGGAGACCCAGTACTTC

j_gene: TRBJ1-1
v_gene: TRBV19
abundance: .
d_gene: .
CDR3aa: CASSPSQRVNTEAFF
CDR3nt: TGTGCCAGTAGTCCTTCGCAGAGGGTGAACACTGAAGCTTTCTTT

j_gene: TRBJ2-6
v_gene: TRBV18
abundance: .
d_gene: .
CDR3aa: CASSPPVRVGSGANVLTF
CDR3nt: TGTGCCAGCTCACCACCGGTCAGGGTGGGATCTGGGGCCAACGTCCTGACTTTC

j_gene: TRBJ2-1
v_gene: TRBV2
abundance: once
d_gene: TRBD2
CDR3aa: CASSKGLAVEQFF
CDR3nt: TGTGCCAGCAGTAAGGGACTAGCTGTTGAGCAGTTCTTC

j_gene: TRBJ2-5
v_gene: TRBV5-5
abundance: .
d_gene: .
CDR3aa: CASSPLGGDIRETQYF
CDR3nt: TGTGCCAGCAGCCCATTAGGGGGGGACATTAGGGAGACCCAGTACTTC

j_gene: TRBJ2-3
v_gene: TRBV5-1
abundance: .
d_gene: TRBD2
CDR3aa: CASSPGTSVRRSDTQYF
CDR3nt: TGCGCCAGCAGCCCAGGGACTAGCGTTCGTCGTTCAGATACGCAGTATTTT

j_gene: TRBJ2-7
v_gene: TRBV7-9
abundance: .
d_gene: .
CDR3aa: CASSSTYEQYF
CDR3nt: TGTGCCAGCAGCTCCACCTACGAGCAGTACTTC

j_gene: TRBJ1-3
v_gene: TRBV6-5
abundance: .
d_gene: .
CDR3aa: CASSYERGNTIYF
CDR3nt: TGTGCCAGCAGTTACGAGCGAGGAAACACCATATATTTT

j_gene: TRBJ2-6
v_gene: TRBV11-1
abundance: .
d_gene: TRBD1
CDR3aa: CASSLAGTGFSSGANVLTF
CDR3nt: TGTGCCAGCAGCTTAGCGGGGACAGGCTTTAGCTCTGGGGCCAACGTCCTGACTTTC

j_gene: TRBJ1-6
v_gene: TRBV5-1
abundance: .
d_gene: TRBD1
CDR3aa: CASSPDVGTANSPLHF
CDR3nt: TGCGCCAGCAGCCCCGACGTCGGGACAGCCAATTCACCCCTCCACTTT

j_gene: TRBJ1-1
v_gene: TRBV25-1
abundance: .
d_gene: .
CDR3aa: CASNTRGMNTEAFF
CDR3nt: TGTGCCAGCAATACGAGGGGGATGAACACTGAAGCTTTCTTT

j_gene: TRBJ2-2
v_gene: TRBV28
abundance: .
d_gene: .
CDR3aa: CASRSLSGELFF
CDR3nt: TGTGCCAGCAGGAGTTTATCCGGGGAGCTGTTTTTT

j_gene: TRBJ1-5
v_gene: TRBV19
abundance: .
d_gene: TRBD1
CDR3aa: CASSIDPATGSLPQPQHF
CDR3nt: TGTGCCAGTAGTATAGATCCGGCGACAGGGTCCCTACCGCAGCCCCAGCATTTT

j_gene: TRBJ2-7
v_gene: TRBV13
abundance: .
d_gene: TRBD2
CDR3aa: CASSPRGLVLHEQYF
CDR3nt: TGTGCCAGCAGCCCCCGGGGACTAGTCTTGCACGAGCAGTACTTC

j_gene: TRBJ2-1
v_gene: TRBV9
abundance: .
d_gene: .
CDR3aa: CASLTRDTSREQFF
CDR3nt: TGTGCCAGCCTCACCAGGGACACTTCTCGTGAGCAGTTCTTC

j_gene: TRBJ2-3
v_gene: TRBV19
abundance: .
d_gene: TRBD1
CDR3aa: CASRGQGRSTDTQYF
CDR3nt: TGTGCCAGTAGAGGACAGGGGAGGAGCACAGATACGCAGTATTTT

j_gene: TRBJ1-1
v_gene: TRBV6-5
abundance: .
d_gene: .
CDR3aa: CASRRPNTEAFF
CDR3nt: TGTGCCAGCAGGCGGCCGAACACTGAAGCTTTCTTT

j_gene: TRBJ1-2
v_gene: TRBV28
abundance: .
d_gene: TRBD1
CDR3aa: CASSFPGGTGYTF
CDR3nt: TGTGCCAGCAGTTTCCCAGGGGGTACTGGCTACACCTTC

j_gene: TRBJ2-2
v_gene: TRBV6-4
abundance: .
d_gene: .
CDR3aa: CASSLRVGGELFF
CDR3nt: TGTGCCAGCAGCCTCAGGGTCGGCGGGGAGCTGTTTTTT